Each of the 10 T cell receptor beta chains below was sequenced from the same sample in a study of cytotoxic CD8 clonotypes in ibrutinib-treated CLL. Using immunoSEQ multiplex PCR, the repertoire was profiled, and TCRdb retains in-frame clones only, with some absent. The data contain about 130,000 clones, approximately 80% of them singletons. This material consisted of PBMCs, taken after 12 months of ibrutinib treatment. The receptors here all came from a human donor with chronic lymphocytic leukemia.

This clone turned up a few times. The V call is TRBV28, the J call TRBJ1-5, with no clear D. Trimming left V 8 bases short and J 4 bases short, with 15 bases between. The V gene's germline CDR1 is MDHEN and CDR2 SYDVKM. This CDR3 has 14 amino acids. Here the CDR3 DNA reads TGTGCCAGCCATTCTGGTGTTTATAATCAGCCCCAGCATTTT. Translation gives CASHSGVYNQPQHF.

Written as DNA, the CDR3 is TGTGCCTGGACCCCAGGATCTAACTATGGCTACACCTTC. Protein product: CAWTPGSNYGYTF. This chain uses TRBV30 with TRBJ1-2; no clear D. V was clipped by 4 bases and J by 0 bases, with 9 bases between them. Germline-derived CDR1 and CDR2 are GTSNPN and SVGIG (reference sequence). The CDR3 consists of 13 residues.

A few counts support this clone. The CDR3 protein is CAWSGRGTDTQYF. For the CDR3, the DNA is TGTGCCTGGAGCGGCAGGGGCACAGATACGCAGTATTTT. This chain links TRBV30 with TRBJ2-3; weak D call: TRBD1 (5 bases). Germline V gene data show CDR1 as GTSNPN and CDR2 as SVGIG (reference sequence). The CDR3 loop spans 13 amino acids. Trimming removed 3 bases at V and 1 base at J, with 8 bases between.

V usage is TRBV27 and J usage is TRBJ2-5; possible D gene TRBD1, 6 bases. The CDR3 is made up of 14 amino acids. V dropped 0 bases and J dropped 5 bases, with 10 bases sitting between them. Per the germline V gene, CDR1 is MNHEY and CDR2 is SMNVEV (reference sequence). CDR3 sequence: CASSLSRTEETQYF. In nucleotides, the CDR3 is TGTGCCAGCAGTTTATCCCGGACAGAGGAGACCCAGTACTTC.

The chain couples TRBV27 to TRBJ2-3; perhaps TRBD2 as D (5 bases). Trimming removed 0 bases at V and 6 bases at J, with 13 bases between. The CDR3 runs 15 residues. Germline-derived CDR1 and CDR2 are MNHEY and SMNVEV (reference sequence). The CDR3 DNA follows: TGTGCCAGCAGTTTATCTAGTGGGAGAGGGGATACGCAGTATTTT. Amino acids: CASSLSSGRGDTQYF.

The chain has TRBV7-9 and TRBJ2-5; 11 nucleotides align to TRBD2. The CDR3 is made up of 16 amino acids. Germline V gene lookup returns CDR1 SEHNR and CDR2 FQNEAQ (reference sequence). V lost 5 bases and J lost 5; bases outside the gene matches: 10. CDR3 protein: CASSPLTSGSAETQYF. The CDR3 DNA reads TGTGCCAGCAGCCCCCTTACTAGCGGGAGCGCTGAGACCCAGTACTTC. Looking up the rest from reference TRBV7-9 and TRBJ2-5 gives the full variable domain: DTGVSQNPRHKITKRGQNVTFRCDPISEHNRLYWYRQTLGQGPEFLTYFQNEAQLEKSRLLSDRFSAERPKGSFSTLEIQRTEQGDSAMYLCASSPLTSGSAETQYFGPGTRLLVL.

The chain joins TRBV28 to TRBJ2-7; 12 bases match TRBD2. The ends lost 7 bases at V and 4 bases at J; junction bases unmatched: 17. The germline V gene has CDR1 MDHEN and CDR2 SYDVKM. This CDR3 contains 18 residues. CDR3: CASTSGGLAGGGRYEQYF. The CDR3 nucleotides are TGTGCCAGCACCTCAGGAGGGCTAGCGGGAGGGGGACGGTACGAGCAGTACTTC. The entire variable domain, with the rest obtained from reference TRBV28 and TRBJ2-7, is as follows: DVKVTQSSRYLVKRTGEKVFLECVQDMDHENMFWYRQDPGLGLRLIYFSYDVKMKEKGDIPEGYSVSREKKERFSLILESASTNQTSMYLCASTSGGLAGGGRYEQYFGPGTRLTVT.

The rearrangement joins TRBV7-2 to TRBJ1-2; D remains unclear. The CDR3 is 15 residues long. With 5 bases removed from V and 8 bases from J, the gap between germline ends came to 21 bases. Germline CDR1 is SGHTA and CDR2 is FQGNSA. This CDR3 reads CASSDSSGRTLGYTF. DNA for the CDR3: TGTGCCAGCAGCGATAGTTCCGGGAGAACTCTGGGCTACACCTTC.

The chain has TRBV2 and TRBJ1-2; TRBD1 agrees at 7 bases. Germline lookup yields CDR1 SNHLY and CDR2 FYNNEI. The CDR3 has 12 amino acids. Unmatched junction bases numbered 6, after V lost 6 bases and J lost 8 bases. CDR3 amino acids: CASRDRDLGYTF. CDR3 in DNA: TGTGCCAGCAGAGACAGGGATCTGGGCTACACCTTC. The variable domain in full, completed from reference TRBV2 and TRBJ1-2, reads EPEVTQTPSHQVTQMGQEVILRCVPISNHLYFYWYRQILGQKVEFLVSFYNNEISEKSEIFDDQFSVERPDGSNFTLKIRSTKLEDSAMYFCASRDRDLGYTFGSGTRLTVV.

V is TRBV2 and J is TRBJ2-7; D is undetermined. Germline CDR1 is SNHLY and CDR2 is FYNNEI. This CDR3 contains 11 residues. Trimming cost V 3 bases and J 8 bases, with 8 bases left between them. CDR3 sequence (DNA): TGTGCCAGCAGTGATCTAATAAAGCAGTACTTC. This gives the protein CASSDLIKQYF.